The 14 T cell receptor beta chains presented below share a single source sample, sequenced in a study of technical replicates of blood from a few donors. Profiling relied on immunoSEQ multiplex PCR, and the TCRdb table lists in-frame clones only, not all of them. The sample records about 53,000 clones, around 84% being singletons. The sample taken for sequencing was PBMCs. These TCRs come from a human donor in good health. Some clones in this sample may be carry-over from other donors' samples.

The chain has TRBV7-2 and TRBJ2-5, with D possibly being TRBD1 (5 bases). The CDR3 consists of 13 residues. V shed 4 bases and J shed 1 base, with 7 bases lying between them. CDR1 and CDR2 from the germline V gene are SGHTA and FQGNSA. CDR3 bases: TGTGCCAGCAGCTCGACAGTCCAAGAGACCCAGTACTTC. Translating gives CASSSTVQETQYF.

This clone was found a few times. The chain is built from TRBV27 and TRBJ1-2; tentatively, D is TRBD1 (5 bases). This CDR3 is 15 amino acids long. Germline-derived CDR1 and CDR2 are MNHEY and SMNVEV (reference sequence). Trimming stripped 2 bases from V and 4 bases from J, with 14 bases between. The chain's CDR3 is CASSLRLGGIYGYTF. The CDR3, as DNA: TGTGCCAGCAGTTTACGCCTCGGGGGGATCTATGGCTACACCTTC.

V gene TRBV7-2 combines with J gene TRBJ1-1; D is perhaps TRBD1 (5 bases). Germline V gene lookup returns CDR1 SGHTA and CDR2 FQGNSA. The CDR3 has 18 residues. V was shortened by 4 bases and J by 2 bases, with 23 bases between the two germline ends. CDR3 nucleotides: TGTGCCAGCAGCTCTCGGACACGCGGGGGACCAGTAAACACTGAAGCTTTCTTT. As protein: CASSSRTRGGPVNTEAFF.

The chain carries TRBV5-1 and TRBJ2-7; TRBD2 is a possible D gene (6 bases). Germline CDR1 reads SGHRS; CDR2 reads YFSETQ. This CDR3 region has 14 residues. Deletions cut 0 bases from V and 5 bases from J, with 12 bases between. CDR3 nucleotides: TGCGCCAGCAGCTTGGAGGACGGGGGTCACGAGCAGTACTTC. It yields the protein CASSLEDGGHEQYF. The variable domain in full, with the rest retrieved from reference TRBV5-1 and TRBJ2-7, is KAGVTQTPRYLIKTRGQQVTLSCSPISGHRSVSWYQQTPGQGLQFLFEYFSETQRNKGNFPGRFSGRQFSNSRSEMNVSTLELGDSALYLCASSLEDGGHEQYFGPGTRLTVT.

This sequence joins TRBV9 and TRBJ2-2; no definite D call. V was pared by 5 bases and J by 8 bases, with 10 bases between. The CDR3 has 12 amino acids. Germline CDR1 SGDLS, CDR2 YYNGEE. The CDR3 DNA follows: TGTGCCAGCAGGAGGCCCCAGGGGGAGCTGTTTTTT. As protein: CASRRPQGELFF.

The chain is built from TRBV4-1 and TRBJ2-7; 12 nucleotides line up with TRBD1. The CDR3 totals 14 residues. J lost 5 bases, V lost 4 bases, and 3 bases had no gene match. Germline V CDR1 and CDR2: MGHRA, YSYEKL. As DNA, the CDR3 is TGCGCCAGCAGCCCGGGGACAGGGGGCGACGAGCAGTACTTC. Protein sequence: CASSPGTGGDEQYF.

CDR3 amino acids: CSVLAGGPYEQYF. The CDR3 DNA is TGCAGCGTTCTAGCGGGAGGGCCCTACGAGCAGTACTTC. The genes are TRBV29-1 and TRBJ2-7; 12 nucleotides match TRBD2. The CDR3 is 13 amino acids. Looked up from germline, CDR1 is SQVTM and CDR2 is ANQGSEA. The V and J ends lost 5 bases and 2 bases, in that order; junction bases with no gene match: 1.

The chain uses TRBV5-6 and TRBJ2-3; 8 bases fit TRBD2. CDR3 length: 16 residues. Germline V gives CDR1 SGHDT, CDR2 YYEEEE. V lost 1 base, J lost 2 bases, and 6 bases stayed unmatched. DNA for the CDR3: TGTGCCAGCAGCTTGAGGACTAGCAGATCCACAGATACGCAGTATTTT. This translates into CASSLRTSRSTDTQYF.

CDR3 DNA sequence: TGTGCCAGCAGCAGGGGAGGCTCCTACGAGCAGTACTTC. Translation: CASSRGGSYEQYF. This rearrangement joins TRBV5-4 to TRBJ2-7, with a tentative D call TRBD2 (6 bases). Trimming pared 4 bases from V and 0 bases from J, leaving 8 bases between. The CDR3 consists of 13 residues. Germline V gene data show CDR1 as SGHNT and CDR2 as YYREEE (reference sequence).

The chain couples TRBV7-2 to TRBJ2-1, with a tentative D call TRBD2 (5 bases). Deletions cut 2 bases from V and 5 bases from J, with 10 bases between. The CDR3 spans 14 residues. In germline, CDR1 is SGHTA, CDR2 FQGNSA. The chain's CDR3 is CASSLMAGNNEQFF. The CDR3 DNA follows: TGTGCCAGCAGCTTAATGGCCGGGAACAATGAGCAGTTCTTC.

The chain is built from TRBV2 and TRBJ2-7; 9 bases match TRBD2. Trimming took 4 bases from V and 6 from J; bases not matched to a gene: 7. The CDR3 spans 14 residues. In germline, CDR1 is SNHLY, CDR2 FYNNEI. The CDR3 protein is CASSVPGLATEQYF. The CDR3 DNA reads TGTGCCAGCAGTGTCCCGGGACTAGCCACCGAGCAGTACTTC.

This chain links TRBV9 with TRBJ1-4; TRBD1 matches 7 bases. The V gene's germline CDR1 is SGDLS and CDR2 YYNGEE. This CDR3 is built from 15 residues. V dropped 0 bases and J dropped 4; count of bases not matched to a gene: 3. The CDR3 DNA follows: TGTGCCAGCAGCGTAGAGGGGGCCGGTAATGAAAAACTGTTTTTT. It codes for CASSVEGAGNEKLFF.

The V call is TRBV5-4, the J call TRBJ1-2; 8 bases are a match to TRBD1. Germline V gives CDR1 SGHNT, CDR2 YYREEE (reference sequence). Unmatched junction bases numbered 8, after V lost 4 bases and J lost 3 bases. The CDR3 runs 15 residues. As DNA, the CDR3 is TGTGCCAGCAGCGCAGCAGGGGGCGTCCACTATGGCTACACCTTC. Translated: CASSAAGGVHYGYTF.

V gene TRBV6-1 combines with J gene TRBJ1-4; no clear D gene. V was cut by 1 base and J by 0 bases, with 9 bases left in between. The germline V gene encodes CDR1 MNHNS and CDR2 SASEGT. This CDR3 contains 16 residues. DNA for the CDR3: TGTGCCAGCAGTGAAGGGGTTGGAGCAACTAATGAAAAACTGTTTTTT. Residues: CASSEGVGATNEKLFF.